This T cell receptor beta chain was sequenced for a study of blood T cell repertoires in COVID-19. Turning to the study itself: Both acute and convalescent COVID-19 samples were obtained from the United States, Italy and Spain.

Repertoires were generated with immunoSEQ multiplex PCR, while TCRdb's copy carries only in-frame clones and drops some. Of more than 200,000 clones in the sample, roughly 80% were seen once. V lost 2 bases, J lost 0 bases, and 13 bases lay in between. The CDR3 sequence is 16 residues long. Looked up from germline, CDR1 is MDHEN and CDR2 is SYDVKM. V usage is TRBV28 and J usage is TRBJ1-1; D gene unclear. The receptor was derived from a woman of 80 years or more with COVID-19, enrolled during active disease. The specimen was peripheral blood. The CDR3 DNA reads TGTGCCAGCAGTTTACCCCTTGGCAGTATGAACACTGAAGCTTTCTTT. This sequence encodes CASSLPLGSMNTEAFF.